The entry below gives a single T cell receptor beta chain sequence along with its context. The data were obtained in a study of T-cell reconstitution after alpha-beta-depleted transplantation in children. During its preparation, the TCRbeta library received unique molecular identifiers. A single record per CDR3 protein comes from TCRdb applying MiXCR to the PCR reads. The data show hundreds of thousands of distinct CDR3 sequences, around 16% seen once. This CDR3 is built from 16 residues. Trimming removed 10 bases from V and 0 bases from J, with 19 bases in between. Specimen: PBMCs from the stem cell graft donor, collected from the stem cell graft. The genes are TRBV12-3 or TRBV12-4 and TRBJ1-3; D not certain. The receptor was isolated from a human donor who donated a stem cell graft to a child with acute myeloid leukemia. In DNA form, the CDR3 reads TGTGCCACCCTTCCGATGGGCGTCCGCTCTGGAAACACCATATATTTT. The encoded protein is CATLPMGVRSGNTIYF.